The 10 T cell receptor beta chains below come from one sample, sequenced in a study of CD8+ T cells in alopecia areata. Once RNA had been extracted, it was reverse transcribed into cDNA to act as the sequencing template. TCRdb's copy holds only in-frame clones and misses some; the assay was immunoSEQ multiplex PCR. The table includes about 210,000 clones, more than 60% detected once. Treatment specified: oral pan-JAK inhibitor, 5-10 mg twice daily. The input for sequencing was CD4+ T cells sorted from blood, taken at roughly week 45, from a patient treated with tofacitinib. The receptors originated from a human donor with alopecia areata.

The chain uses TRBV4-3 and TRBJ2-4; weak D call: TRBD2 (6 bases). Deletions cut 0 bases from V and 2 bases from J, with 14 bases between. CDR1 is LGHNA and CDR2 is YSLEER in the germline V gene. The CDR3 is 17 residues long. The chain's CDR3 is CASSQDPAGGTKNIQYF. The CDR3 region has the DNA TGCGCCAGCAGCCAAGATCCAGCAGGCGGGACCAAAAACATTCAGTACTTC.

The chain links TRBV5-1 to TRBJ2-2; possible D gene TRBD2, 5 bases. The CDR3 contains 16 residues. Germline CDR1 SGHRS, CDR2 YFSETQ. V gave up 0 bases and J gave up 7 bases, with 16 bases separating them. The CDR3 DNA reads TGCGCCAGCAGCTTGGTCCAGGACGTAAGCGGCGGGGAGCTGTTTTTT. Translating gives CASSLVQDVSGGELFF. The full variable domain, its missing parts supplied by reference TRBV5-1 and TRBJ2-2, is KAGVTQTPRYLIKTRGQQVTLSCSPISGHRSVSWYQQTPGQGLQFLFEYFSETQRNKGNFPGRFSGRQFSNSRSEMNVSTLELGDSALYLCASSLVQDVSGGELFFGEGSRLTVL.

This clone was seen only once. The chain uses TRBV11-2 and TRBJ1-1, with a weak D call TRBD1 (5 bases). The CDR3 has 13 residues. In germline, CDR1 is SGHAT, CDR2 FQNNGV. V lost 5 bases to trimming and J lost 7 bases, with 14 bases between them. The CDR3 spells CASSPYSTDEAFF. The CDR3, as DNA: TGTGCCAGCAGCCCCTACTCGACAGATGAAGCTTTCTTT.

J is TRBJ2-7 and V is TRBV28, with D possibly being TRBD1 or TRBD2 (6 bases each). V lost 5 bases to trimming and J lost 0 bases, with 17 bases between them. This CDR3 is 16 amino acids long. Germline V CDR1 and CDR2: MDHEN, SYDVKM. Here the CDR3 DNA reads TGTGCCAGCAGTGTTACCGGGGGCGCCCACTCCTACGAGCAGTACTTC. Protein product: CASSVTGGAHSYEQYF.

This chain joins TRBV6-1 and TRBJ2-5; TRBD2 is a possible D gene (5 bases). The CDR3 has 13 residues. CDR1 is MNHNS, CDR2 SASEGT, per germline. V lost 2 bases and J lost 5, with 9 bases in between. This chain's CDR3 is CASSELASETQYF. CDR3 DNA sequence: TGTGCCAGCAGTGAACTAGCTTCGGAGACCCAGTACTTC.

The CDR3 DNA reads as TGTGCCAGCAGCTTAGGGGGGGCCGGAGTAAATGAAAAACTGTTTTTT. It specifies CASSLGGAGVNEKLFF. The chain carries TRBV7-2 and TRBJ1-4, with D possibly matching TRBD1 (6 bases). Trimming took 1 base from V and 5 from J, leaving 14 bases between them. Per germline, CDR1 SGHTA and CDR2 FQGNSA. The CDR3 covers 16 residues.

The DNA for the CDR3 is TGCAGCGTTGAAGCGGCAGGGGGCCTCGGCTATGGCTACACCTTC. Its translation: CSVEAAGGLGYGYTF. The chain has TRBV29-1 and TRBJ1-2; 8 nucleotides line up with TRBD1. Trimming cost V 1 base and J 4 bases; bases outside gene matches: 8. Germline CDR1 SQVTM, CDR2 ANQGSEA. This CDR3 is built from 15 residues.

This clone came up a few times. The chain is built from TRBV30 and TRBJ2-2; perhaps TRBD1 as D (5 bases). Per germline, CDR1 GTSNPN and CDR2 SVGIG (reference sequence). This CDR3 has 14 amino acids. Between the trimmed V and J ends, which lost 5 bases and 0 bases, there was a span of 10 bases. The CDR3 region is CAWVGQPNTGELFF. DNA of the CDR3: TGTGCCTGGGTGGGGCAGCCGAACACCGGGGAGCTGTTTTTT.

There are many counts of this clone. The CDR3 sequence: CASSQRKAKNIQYF. The CDR3, as DNA: TGCGCCAGCAGTCAACGGAAGGCCAAAAACATTCAGTACTTC. The gene calls are TRBV23-1 and TRBJ2-4; D gene unclear. TRBV23-1 is treated as an ORF (open reading frame) with a function not yet certain. This CDR3 region has 14 residues. Trimming cost V 2 bases and J 1 base, with 6 bases left between them.

The chain carries TRBV30 and TRBJ1-2, with D perhaps TRBD1 (6 bases). The length of the CDR3 is 13 residues. Trimming shortened V by 1 base and J by 4 bases, and 10 bases separated the two germline ends. Germline values: CDR1 GTSNPN, CDR2 SVGIG (reference sequence). CDR3 nucleotide sequence: TGTGCCTGGAGTGCACAGGGACCCTATGGCTACACCTTC. It yields the protein CAWSAQGPYGYTF.